One and the same sample provided the 7 T cell receptor beta chains below, sequenced in a study of blood T cell repertoires in COVID-19. The repertoire was sequenced with immunoSEQ multiplex PCR; TCRdb's copy has only in-frame clones and lacks some. The table has about 82,000 clones, 83% seen once. The sample taken for sequencing was peripheral blood. The receptors shown here come from a woman in her sixties or seventies with acute or convalescent COVID-19.

The chain joins TRBV6-6 to TRBJ2-3, with TRBD2 as a possible D gene (6 bases). In germline, CDR1 is MNHNY, CDR2 SVGAGI (reference sequence). The CDR3 is made up of 16 amino acids. V was pared by 4 bases and J by 6 bases, with 20 bases between. The DNA for the CDR3 is TGTGCCAGCAGTTTCGGACTAAGCCGGTTCGCGGATACGCAGTATTTT. Encoded protein: CASSFGLSRFADTQYF.

The chain links TRBV7-9 to TRBJ1-2; D may be TRBD1 (5 bases). V lost 1 base, J lost 8 bases, and 17 bases lay in between. Germline V lookup: CDR1 SEHNR, CDR2 FQNEAQ (reference sequence). The CDR3 loop spans 15 amino acids. Written as DNA, the CDR3 is TGTGCCAGCAGCTTAGTGGCGGGGCAGGGCCACGGCTACACCTTC. Translating gives CASSLVAGQGHGYTF.

J is TRBJ2-3 and V is TRBV6-5, with TRBD1 matching over 8 bases. Trimming at V came to 7 bases and at J to 1 base, leaving 7 bases not matched to a gene. The CDR3 spans 15 residues. In germline, CDR1 is MNHEY, CDR2 SVGAGI. The CDR3 DNA sequence: TGTGCCAGCATCTTTGGGACAGGCCGCACAGATACGCAGTATTTT. This translates into CASIFGTGRTDTQYF.

This chain joins TRBV5-1 and TRBJ2-7; D is unresolved. Per the germline V gene, CDR1 is SGHRS and CDR2 is YFSETQ. This CDR3 is built from 14 residues. Trimming stripped 4 bases from V and 3 bases from J, with 14 bases between. The CDR3 spells CASSQDTILYEQYF. For the CDR3, the DNA is TGCGCCAGCAGCCAAGACACCATACTCTACGAGCAGTACTTC.

Here the CDR3 DNA reads TGTGCCAGCTCACCTCGGTTGGCAACTAATGAAAAACTGTTTTTT. This translates into CASSPRLATNEKLFF. V usage is TRBV18 and J usage is TRBJ1-4; D ambiguous. Germline V lookup: CDR1 KGHSH, CDR2 LQKENI. The V end lost 3 bases, the J end lost 0 bases, and 8 bases lay between the germline ends. The CDR3 sequence is 15 residues long.

This clone was seen a handful of times. The chain joins TRBV2 to TRBJ1-1; possibly TRBD1 for D (6 bases). The CDR3 consists of 13 residues. V was shortened by 9 bases and J by 0 bases, with 11 bases between the two germline ends. Germline CDR1 SNHLY, CDR2 FYNNEI. The CDR3: CARGTGMNTEAFF. The DNA for the CDR3 is TGTGCCAGGGGAACAGGGATGAACACTGAAGCTTTCTTT.

The gene calls are TRBV4-1 and TRBJ2-7; D may be TRBD2 (7 bases). This CDR3 region has 16 residues. Germline CDR1 reads MGHRA; CDR2 reads YSYEKL. Trimming removed 0 bases from V and 2 bases from J, with 14 bases in between. CDR3 in amino acids: CASSQDGRGPPYEQYF. The CDR3 nucleotides are TGCGCCAGCAGCCAAGACGGGCGGGGGCCCCCCTACGAGCAGTACTTC.